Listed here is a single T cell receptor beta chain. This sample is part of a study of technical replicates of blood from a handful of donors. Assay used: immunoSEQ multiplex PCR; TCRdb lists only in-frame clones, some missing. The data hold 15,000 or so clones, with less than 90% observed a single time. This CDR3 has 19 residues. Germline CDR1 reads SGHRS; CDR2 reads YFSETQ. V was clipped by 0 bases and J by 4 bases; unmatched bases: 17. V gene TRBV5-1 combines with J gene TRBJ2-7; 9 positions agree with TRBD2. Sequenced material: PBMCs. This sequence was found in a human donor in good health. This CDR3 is CASSLAPGGAGGDPYEQYF. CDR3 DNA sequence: TGCGCCAGCAGCTTGGCCCCAGGTGGGGCGGGGGGGGACCCATACGAGCAGTACTTC.